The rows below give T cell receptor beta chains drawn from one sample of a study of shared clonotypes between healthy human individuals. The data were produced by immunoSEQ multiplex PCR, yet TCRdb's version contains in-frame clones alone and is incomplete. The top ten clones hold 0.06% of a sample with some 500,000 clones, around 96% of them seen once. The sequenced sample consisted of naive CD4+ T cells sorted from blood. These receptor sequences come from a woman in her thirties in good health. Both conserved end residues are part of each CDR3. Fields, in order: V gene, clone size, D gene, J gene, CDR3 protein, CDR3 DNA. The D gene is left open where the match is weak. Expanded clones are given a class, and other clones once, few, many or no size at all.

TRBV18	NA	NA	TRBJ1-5	CASSPDSDWEPQHF	TGTGCCAGCTCACCGGACAGTGACTGGGAGCCCCAGCATTTT
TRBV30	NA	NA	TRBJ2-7	CAWGRTGILYEQYF	TGTGCCTGGGGGCGAACAGGGATACTGTACGAGCAGTACTTC
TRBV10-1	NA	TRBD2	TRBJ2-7	CASSSGSREQYF	TGCGCCAGCAGTAGCGGGAGTCGCGAGCAGTACTTC
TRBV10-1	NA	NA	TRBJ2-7	CASRDDNFYEQYF	TGCGCCAGCAGGGACGACAATTTTTACGAGCAGTACTTC
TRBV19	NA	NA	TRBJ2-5	CASSINRAETQYF	TGTGCCAGTAGTATAAACAGGGCGGAGACCCAGTACTTC
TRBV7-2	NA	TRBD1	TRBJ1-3	CASSRDRGHTIYF	TGTGCCAGCAGCAGAGACAGGGGACACACCATATATTTT
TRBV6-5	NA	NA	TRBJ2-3	CASSNTDTQYF	TGTGCCAGCAGTAACACAGATACGCAGTATTTT
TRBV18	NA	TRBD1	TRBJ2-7	CASSPLPGQGSFYEQYF	TGTGCCAGCTCACCACTTCCGGGACAGGGGTCGTTTTACGAGCAGTACTTC
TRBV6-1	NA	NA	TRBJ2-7	CASSEALAAASYEQYF	TGTGCCAGCAGTGAAGCCCTAGCAGCGGCATCCTACGAGCAGTACTTC
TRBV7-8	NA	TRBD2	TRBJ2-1	CASSHQFNGARASGKYNEQFF	TGTGCCAGCAGCCATCAATTTAATGGAGCCCGGGCTAGCGGCAAATACAATGAGCAGTTCTTC
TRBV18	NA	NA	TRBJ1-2	CASSPRSDASPLDGYTF	TGTGCCAGCTCACCGCGGAGCGACGCCAGTCCACTGGATGGCTACACCTTC
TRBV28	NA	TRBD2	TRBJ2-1	CASSSGLADYNEQFF	TGTGCCAGCAGTTCTGGACTAGCGGACTACAATGAGCAGTTCTTC
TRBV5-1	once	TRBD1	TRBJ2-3	CASSLGGTGGPDTQYF	TGCGCCAGCAGCTTGGGTGGGACAGGGGGCCCAGATACGCAGTATTTT
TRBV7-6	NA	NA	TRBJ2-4	CASSHHPALGAKNIQYF	TGTGCCAGCAGCCATCACCCCGCCCTGGGGGCCAAAAACATTCAGTACTTC
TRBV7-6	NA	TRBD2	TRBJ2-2	CASSLVALAGIGELFF	TGTGCCAGCAGCTTAGTAGCACTAGCGGGTATCGGGGAGCTGTTTTTT
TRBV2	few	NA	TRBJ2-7	CASGEQGSGEQYF	TGTGCCAGCGGAGAACAGGGTTCCGGCGAGCAGTACTTC
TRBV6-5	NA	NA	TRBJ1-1	CASIRHGQMNTEAFF	TGTGCCAGCATAAGACATGGACAGATGAACACTGAAGCTTTCTTT
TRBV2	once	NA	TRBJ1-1	CASRQDEPGAFF	TGTGCCAGCAGGCAAGATGAGCCCGGAGCTTTCTTT
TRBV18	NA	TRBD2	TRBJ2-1	CASSLGLAGVDEQFF	TGTGCCAGCTCACTCGGACTAGCGGGAGTAGATGAGCAGTTCTTC
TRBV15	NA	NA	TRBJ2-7	CATSRERTRYEQYF	TGTGCCACCAGCAGAGAGAGGACCCGCTACGAGCAGTACTTC
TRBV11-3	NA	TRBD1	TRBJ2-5	CASSFQGQLQETQYF	TGTGCCAGCAGCTTCCAGGGACAGCTCCAAGAGACCCAGTACTTC
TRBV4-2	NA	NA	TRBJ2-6	CASSPRGQSSGANVLTF	TGTGCCAGCAGCCCGCGTGGACAGAGCTCTGGGGCCAACGTCCTGACTTTC
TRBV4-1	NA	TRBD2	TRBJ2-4	CASSPFWPRGTGKNIQYF	TGCGCCAGCAGCCCCTTTTGGCCGCGGGGGACGGGCAAAAACATTCAGTACTTC
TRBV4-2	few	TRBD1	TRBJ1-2	CASSHHRGEEDGYTF	TGTGCCAGCAGCCACCACAGGGGCGAGGAGGATGGCTACACCTTC
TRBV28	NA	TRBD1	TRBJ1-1	CASRGRKGAYTEAFF	TGTGCCAGCAGGGGTCGTAAGGGGGCATACACTGAAGCTTTCTTT
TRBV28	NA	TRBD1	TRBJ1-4	CASSGQGWEKLFF	TGTGCCAGCAGCGGACAGGGGTGGGAAAAACTGTTTTTT
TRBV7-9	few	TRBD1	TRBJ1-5	CASSLAGTGSNQPQHF	TGTGCCAGCAGCTTAGCGGGGACAGGGTCGAATCAGCCCCAGCATTTT
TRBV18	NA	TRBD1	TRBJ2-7	CASSPPGQGTYEQYF	TGTGCCAGCTCACCCCCGGGACAGGGGACCTACGAGCAGTACTTC
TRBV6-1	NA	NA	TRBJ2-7	CASSAGSRGWTYEQYF	TGTGCCAGCAGTGCCGGGAGTAGGGGTTGGACCTACGAGCAGTACTTC
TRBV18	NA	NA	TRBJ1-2	CASSPGHEGGYGYTF	TGTGCCAGCTCACCAGGCCATGAGGGGGGATATGGCTACACCTTC
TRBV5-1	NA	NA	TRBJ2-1	CASSLDNLPSEFF	TGCGCCAGCAGCTTGGATAATCTACCAAGCGAGTTCTTC
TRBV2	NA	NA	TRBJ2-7	CASKGSYEQYF	TGTGCCAGCAAAGGGTCCTACGAGCAGTACTTC
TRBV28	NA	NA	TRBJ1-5	CASSFIDRSNQPQHF	TGTGCCAGCAGTTTCATCGATAGGAGCAATCAGCCCCAGCATTTT
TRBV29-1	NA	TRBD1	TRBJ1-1	CSVGGAGTGVPEAFF	TGCAGCGTTGGGGGAGCCGGGACAGGGGTCCCTGAAGCTTTCTTT
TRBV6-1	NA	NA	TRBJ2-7	CAITAGVTSYEQYF	TGTGCCATTACGGCAGGGGTGACCTCCTACGAGCAGTACTTC
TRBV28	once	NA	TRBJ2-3	CASSPHADTQYF	TGTGCCAGCAGTCCGCATGCAGATACGCAGTATTTT
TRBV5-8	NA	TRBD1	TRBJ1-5	CASSRWTGDQPQHF	TGTGCCAGCAGTAGGTGGACAGGGGATCAGCCCCAGCATTTT
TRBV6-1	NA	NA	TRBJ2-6	CASSEMPNSGANVLTF	TGTGCCAGCAGTGAAATGCCCAACTCTGGGGCCAACGTCCTGACTTTC
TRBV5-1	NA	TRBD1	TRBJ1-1	CASSATGGFAEAFF	TGCGCCAGCAGCGCGACAGGGGGATTCGCTGAAGCTTTCTTT
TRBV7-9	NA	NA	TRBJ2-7	CASSLSDEQYF	TGTGCCAGCAGCCTTAGCGACGAGCAGTACTTC
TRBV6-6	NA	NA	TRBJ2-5	CASSYKGRETQYF	TGTGCCAGCAGTTACAAGGGGAGGGAGACCCAGTACTTC
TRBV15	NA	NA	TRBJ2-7	CATSRDSGDSYEQYF	TGTGCCACCAGCAGAGATTCAGGAGACTCCTACGAGCAGTACTTC
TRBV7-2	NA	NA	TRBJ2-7	CASSLDSTTVTYEQYF	TGTGCCAGCAGCTTAGATAGTACTACTGTCACCTACGAGCAGTACTTC
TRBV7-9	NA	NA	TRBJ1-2	CASSLETGPNYGYTF	TGTGCCAGCAGCTTAGAAACGGGACCCAACTATGGCTACACCTTC
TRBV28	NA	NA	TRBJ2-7	CASSTLRGSYEQYF	TGTGCCAGCAGTACCCTCAGGGGCTCCTACGAGCAGTACTTC